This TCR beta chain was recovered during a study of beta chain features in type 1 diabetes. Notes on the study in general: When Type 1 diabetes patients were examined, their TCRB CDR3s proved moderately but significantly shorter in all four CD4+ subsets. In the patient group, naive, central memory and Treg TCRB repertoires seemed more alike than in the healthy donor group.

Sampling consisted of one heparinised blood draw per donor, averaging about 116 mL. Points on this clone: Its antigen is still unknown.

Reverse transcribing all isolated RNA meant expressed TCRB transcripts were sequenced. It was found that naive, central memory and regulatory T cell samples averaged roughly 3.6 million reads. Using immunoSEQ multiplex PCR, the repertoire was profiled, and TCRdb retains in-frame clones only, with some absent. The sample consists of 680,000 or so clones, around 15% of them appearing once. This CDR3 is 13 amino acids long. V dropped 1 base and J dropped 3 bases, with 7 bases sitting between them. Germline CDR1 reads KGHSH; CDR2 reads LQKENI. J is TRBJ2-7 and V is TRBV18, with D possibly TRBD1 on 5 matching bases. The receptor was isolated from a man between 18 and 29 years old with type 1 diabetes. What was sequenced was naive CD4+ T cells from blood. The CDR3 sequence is CASSPQGNYEQYF. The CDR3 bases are TGTGCCAGCTCACCACAGGGGAACTACGAGCAGTACTTC.